This section outlines one T cell receptor beta chain sequence together with its context. The CDR3 carries no conserved terminal phenylalanine or tryptophan, so it likely arises from a read error. No DNA is shown, since the ends of the CDR3 on it are uncertain; the CDR3 is the one TCRdb lists. Amplification of TCR beta CDR3 regions was performed using RNA transcripts as template. Initially, a first-round RT-PCR of the TCR CDR3 employed the HTBI primer set. TCRdb used MiXCR to reprocess the multiplex PCR reads, holding one entry per CDR3 protein. The data show 500,000 to 600,000 distinct CDR3 sequences, over 45% seen once. This specimen comes from a study of T cells in Graves' hyperthyroidism and ophthalmopathy. The CDR3 extends over 10 residues, inclusive of both ends. Germline V gene data show CDR1 as SQVTM and CDR2 as ANQGSEA. Each diagnosis drew on symptoms, thyroxine, TRAb, thyroid ultrasound and orbital computed tomography findings.

The chain joins TRBV29-1 to TRBJ2-6; the D call TRBD2 from the table was never checked on the DNA. The sequence was collected from an adult woman with Graves' disease, either hyperthyroidism or ophthalmopathy (not recorded which). Sample: peripheral blood or thyroid tissue (not recorded which). CDR3 sequence reads: CSVEVSGGRV.